The clone carrying this T cell receptor (beta chain) was picked up a small number of times. The sample is drawn from a study of blood T cell repertoires in COVID-19. The overall study: Samples of COVID-19 (acute and convalescent) were obtained from the United States, Italy and Spain.

Assay: immunoSEQ multiplex PCR; the TCRdb copy retains only in-frame clones and omits some. The sample includes roughly 320,000 clones, 70% to 90% of them seen just once. Sequenced material: peripheral blood. The source is a woman aged 45-65 years with COVID-19, enrolled during active disease.

The CDR3, as DNA: TGTGCCAGCAAGCTACAGTCTAACTATGGCTACACCTTC. Amino acid sequence: CASKLQSNYGYTF. The chain combines TRBV6-6 with TRBJ1-2; no definite D call. Germline values: CDR1 MNHNY, CDR2 SVGAGI (reference sequence). CDR3 size: 13 residues. Trimming removed 7 bases from V and 0 bases from J, with 9 bases in between.